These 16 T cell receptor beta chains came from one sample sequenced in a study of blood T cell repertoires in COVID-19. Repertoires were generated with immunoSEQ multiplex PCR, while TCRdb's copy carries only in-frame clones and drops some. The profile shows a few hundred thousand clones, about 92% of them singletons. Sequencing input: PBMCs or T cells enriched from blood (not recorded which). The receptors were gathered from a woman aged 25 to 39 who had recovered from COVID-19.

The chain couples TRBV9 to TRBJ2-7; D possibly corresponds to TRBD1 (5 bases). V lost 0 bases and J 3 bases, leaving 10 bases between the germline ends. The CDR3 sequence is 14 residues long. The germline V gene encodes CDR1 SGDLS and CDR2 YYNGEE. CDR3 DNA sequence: TGTGCCAGCAGCGTAGCTGATAGGGGCTACGAGCAGTACTTC. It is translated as CASSVADRGYEQYF.

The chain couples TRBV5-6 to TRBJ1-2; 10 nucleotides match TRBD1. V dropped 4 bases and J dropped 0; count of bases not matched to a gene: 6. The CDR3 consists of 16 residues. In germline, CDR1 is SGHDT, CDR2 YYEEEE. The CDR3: CASSPGQGEANYGYTF. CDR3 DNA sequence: TGTGCCAGCAGCCCCGGACAGGGGGAAGCTAACTATGGCTACACCTTC.

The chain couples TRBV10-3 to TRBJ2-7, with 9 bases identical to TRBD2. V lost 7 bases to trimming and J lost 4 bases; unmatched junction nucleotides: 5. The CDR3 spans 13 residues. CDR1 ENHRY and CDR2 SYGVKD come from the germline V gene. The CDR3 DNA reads TGTGCCATCAAGGCGCTAGCGGGGTACGAGCAGTACTTC. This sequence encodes CAIKALAGYEQYF.

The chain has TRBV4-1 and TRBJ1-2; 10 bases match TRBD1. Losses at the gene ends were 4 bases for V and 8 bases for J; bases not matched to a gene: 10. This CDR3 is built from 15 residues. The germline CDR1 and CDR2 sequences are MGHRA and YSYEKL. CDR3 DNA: TGCGCCAGCAGCCCTGAAGGACAGGGGGTCGGCGGCTACACCTTC. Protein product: CASSPEGQGVGGYTF.

The CDR3 region is CASSSRQHLRGNTIYF. CDR3 bases: TGTGCCAGCAGCTCCCGACAGCATCTTCGGGGAAACACCATATATTTT. V and J are TRBV9 and TRBJ1-3; maybe TRBD1 (5 bases). Germline CDR1 reads SGDLS; CDR2 reads YYNGEE. The CDR3 consists of 16 residues. The V and J ends lost 4 bases and 4 bases respectively, with 18 bases between them.

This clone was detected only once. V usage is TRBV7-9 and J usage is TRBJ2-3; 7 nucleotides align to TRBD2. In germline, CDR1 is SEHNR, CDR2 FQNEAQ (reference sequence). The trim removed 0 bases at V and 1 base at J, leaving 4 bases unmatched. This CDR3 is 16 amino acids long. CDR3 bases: TGTGCCAGCAGCTTAGCGCCGGGACTACGCACAGATACGCAGTATTTT. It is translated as CASSLAPGLRTDTQYF.

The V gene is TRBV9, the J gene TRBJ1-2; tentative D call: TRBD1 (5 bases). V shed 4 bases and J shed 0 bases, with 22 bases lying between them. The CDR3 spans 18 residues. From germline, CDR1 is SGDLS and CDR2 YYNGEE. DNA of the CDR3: TGTGCCAGCAGCTCGCCGCCGGGCCTCAAGGGGTCTAACTATGGCTACACCTTC. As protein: CASSSPPGLKGSNYGYTF.

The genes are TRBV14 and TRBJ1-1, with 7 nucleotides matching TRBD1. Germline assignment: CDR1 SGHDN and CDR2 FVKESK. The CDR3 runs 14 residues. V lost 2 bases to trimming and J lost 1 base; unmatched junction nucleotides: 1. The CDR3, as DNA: TGTGCCAGCAGCCAAAGGACAGGGAACACTGAAGCTTTCTTT. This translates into CASSQRTGNTEAFF.

CDR3 sequence (DNA): TGTGCCAGCAGTGATACAAGGGGTAATCAGCCCCAGCATTTT. It yields the protein CASSDTRGNQPQHF. The chain is built from TRBV2 and TRBJ1-5, with D maybe TRBD1 (5 bases). CDR1 SNHLY and CDR2 FYNNEI come from the germline V gene. CDR3 length: 14 amino acids. Trimming removed 3 bases from V and 4 bases from J, with 10 bases in between.

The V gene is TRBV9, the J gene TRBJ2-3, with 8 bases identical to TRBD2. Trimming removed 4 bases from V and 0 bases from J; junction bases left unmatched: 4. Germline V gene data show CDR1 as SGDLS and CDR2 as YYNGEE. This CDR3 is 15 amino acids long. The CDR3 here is CASSKTSVSTDTQYF. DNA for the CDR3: TGTGCCAGCAGCAAGACTAGCGTGAGCACAGATACGCAGTATTTT.

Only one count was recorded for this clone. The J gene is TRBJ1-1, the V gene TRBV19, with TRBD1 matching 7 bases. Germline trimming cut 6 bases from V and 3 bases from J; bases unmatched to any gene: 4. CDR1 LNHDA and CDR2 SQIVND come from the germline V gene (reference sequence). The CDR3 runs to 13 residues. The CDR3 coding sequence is TGTGCCAGTAGCCCCGGACAGGACACTGAAGCTTTCTTT. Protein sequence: CASSPGQDTEAFF.

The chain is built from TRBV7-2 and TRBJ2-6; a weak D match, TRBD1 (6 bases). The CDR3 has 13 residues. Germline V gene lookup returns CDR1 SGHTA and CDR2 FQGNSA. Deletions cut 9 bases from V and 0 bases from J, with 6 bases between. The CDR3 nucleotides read TGTGCCAGGGACAGCTCTGGGGCCAACGTCCTGACTTTC. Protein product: CARDSSGANVLTF.

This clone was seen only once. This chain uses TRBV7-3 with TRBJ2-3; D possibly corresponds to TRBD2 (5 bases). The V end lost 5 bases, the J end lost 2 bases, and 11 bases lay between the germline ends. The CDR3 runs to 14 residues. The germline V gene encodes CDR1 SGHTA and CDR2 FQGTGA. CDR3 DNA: TGTGCCAGCAGCAACGGACTGATCACAGATACGCAGTATTTT. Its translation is CASSNGLITDTQYF. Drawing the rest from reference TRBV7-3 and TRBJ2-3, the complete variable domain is GAGVSQTPSNKVTEKGKYVELRCDPISGHTALYWYRQSLGQGPEFLIYFQGTGAADDSGLPNDRFFAVRPEGSVSTLKIQRTERGDSAVYLCASSNGLITDTQYFGPGTRLTVL.

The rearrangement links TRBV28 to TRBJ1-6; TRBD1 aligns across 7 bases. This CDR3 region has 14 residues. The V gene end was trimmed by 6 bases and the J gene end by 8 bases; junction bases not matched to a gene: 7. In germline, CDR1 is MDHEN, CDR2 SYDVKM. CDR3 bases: TGTGCCAGCAGCCGAGGGGGCATGGATTCACCCCTCCACTTT. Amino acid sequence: CASSRGGMDSPLHF.

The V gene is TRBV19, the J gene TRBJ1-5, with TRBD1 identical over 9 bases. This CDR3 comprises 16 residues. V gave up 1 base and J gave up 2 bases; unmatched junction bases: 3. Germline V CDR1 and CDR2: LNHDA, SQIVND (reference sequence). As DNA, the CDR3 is TGTGCCAGTAGTATAGGGACAGGGGTTCGCAATCAGCCCCAGCATTTT. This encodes CASSIGTGVRNQPQHF.

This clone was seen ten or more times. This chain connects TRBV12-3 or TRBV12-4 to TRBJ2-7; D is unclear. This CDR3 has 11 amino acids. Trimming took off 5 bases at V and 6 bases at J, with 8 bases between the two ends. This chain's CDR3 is CASSISGEQYF. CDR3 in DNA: TGTGCCAGCAGTATTTCCGGCGAGCAGTACTTC.